The sequence of this TCR beta chain was determined in a study of T cells expressing NK-cell markers. Study-level findings and limits: NKG2C+ dominant clonotypes from 6 or 7 donors made up about 1.0-8% of CD8+ T cells.

Comment on this clonotype: Its target is unknown.

Researchers built TCR beta cDNA using 5'RACE template switching with UMIs. TCRdb re-called the 5' RACE reads; one entry per CDR3 protein, DNA not given. This repertoire comprises roughly 300,000 distinct CDR3 sequences; its ten largest clones make up 4% to 4.5%. CDR1 and CDR2 from the germline V gene are SGHTA and FQGNSA. This CDR3 has 15 amino acids. The V and J genes are TRBV7-2 and TRBJ2-3. This sequence was found in a woman between 18 and 70 years old in good health. Sequenced sample: blood T cells: a sorted CD56 or NKG2C T cell subset, CD4+ or CD8+ T cells, or bulk PBMC T cells (not recorded which). CDR3 amino acids: CASSLGGFTTDTQYF.